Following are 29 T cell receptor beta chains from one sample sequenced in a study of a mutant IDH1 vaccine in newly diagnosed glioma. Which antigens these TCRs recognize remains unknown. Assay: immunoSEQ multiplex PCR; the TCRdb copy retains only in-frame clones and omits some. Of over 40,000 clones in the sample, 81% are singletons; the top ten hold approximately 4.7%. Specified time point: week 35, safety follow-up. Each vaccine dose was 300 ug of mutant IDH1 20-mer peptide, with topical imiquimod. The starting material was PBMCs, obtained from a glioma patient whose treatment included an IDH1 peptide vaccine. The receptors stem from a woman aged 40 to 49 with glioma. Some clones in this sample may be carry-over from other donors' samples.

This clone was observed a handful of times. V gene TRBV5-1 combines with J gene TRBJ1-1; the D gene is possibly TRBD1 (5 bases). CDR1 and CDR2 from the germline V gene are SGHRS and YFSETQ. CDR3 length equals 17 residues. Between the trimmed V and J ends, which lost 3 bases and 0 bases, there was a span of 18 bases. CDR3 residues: CASSWREGIWVNTEAFF. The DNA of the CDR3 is TGCGCCAGCAGCTGGAGAGAGGGGATATGGGTGAACACTGAAGCTTTCTTT.

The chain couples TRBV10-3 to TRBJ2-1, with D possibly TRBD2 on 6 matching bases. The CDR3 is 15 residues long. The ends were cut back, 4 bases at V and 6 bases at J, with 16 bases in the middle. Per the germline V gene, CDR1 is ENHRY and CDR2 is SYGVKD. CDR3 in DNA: TGTGCCATCAGTGGGAGGGTTCAGGAAATCAATGAGCAGTTCTTC. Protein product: CAISGRVQEINEQFF.

DNA of the CDR3: TGTGCCATCAGTGACACAGGGAAAACTGGAAACACCATATATTTT. Encoded protein: CAISDTGKTGNTIYF. The chain couples TRBV10-3 to TRBJ1-3; perhaps TRBD1 as D (6 bases). The CDR3 runs to 15 residues. Germline values: CDR1 ENHRY, CDR2 SYGVKD. V was shortened by 3 bases and J by 2 bases, with 11 bases between the two germline ends.

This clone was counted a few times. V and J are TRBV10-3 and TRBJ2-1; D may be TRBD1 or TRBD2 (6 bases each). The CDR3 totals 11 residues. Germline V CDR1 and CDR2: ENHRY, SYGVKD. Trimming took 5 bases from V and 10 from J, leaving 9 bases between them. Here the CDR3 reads CAISRGEEQFF. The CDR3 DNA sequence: TGTGCCATCAGTAGGGGGGAGGAGCAGTTCTTC.

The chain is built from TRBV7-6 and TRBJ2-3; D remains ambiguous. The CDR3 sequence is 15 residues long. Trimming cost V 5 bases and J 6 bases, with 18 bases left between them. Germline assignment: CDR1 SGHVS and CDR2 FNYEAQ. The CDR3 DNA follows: TGTGCCAGCAGCCCCCTCACCGGGCCTAGGGATACGCAGTATTTT. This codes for CASSPLTGPRDTQYF.

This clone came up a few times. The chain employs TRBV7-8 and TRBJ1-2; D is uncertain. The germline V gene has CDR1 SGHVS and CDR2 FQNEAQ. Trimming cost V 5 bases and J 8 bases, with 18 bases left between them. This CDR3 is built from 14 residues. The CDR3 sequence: CASSDVRSWEGYTF. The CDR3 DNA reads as TGTGCCAGCAGCGACGTACGTTCCTGGGAAGGCTACACCTTC.

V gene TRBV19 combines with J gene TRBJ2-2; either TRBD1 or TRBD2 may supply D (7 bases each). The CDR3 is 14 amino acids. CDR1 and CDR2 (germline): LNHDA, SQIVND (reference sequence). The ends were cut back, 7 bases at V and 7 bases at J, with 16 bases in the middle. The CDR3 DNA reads TGTGCCAGTACCCTGACAGGGAGGGGCGGGGAGCTGTTTTTT. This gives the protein CASTLTGRGGELFF.

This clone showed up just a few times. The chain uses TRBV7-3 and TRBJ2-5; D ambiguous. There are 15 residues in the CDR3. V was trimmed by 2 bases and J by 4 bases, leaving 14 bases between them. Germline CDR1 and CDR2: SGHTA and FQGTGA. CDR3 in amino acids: CASSLDGRALETQYF. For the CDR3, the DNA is TGTGCCAGCAGCTTAGACGGTCGGGCCCTAGAGACCCAGTACTTC.

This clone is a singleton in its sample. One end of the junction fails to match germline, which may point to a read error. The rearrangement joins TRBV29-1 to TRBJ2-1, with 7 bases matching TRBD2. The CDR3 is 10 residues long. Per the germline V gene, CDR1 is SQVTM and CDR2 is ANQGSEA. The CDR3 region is CSVEFRGELF. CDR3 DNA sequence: TGCAGCGTTGAATTCCGGGGGGAGCTCTTC.

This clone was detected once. CDR3 bases: TGTGCCAGCAGTGTGCCGCGCCACTACGAGCAGTACTTC. Translating gives CASSVPRHYEQYF. V and J are TRBV6-4 and TRBJ2-7; D ambiguous. V lost 4 bases and J lost 3, with 10 bases in between. The CDR3 totals 13 residues. The V gene's germline CDR1 is MRHNA and CDR2 SNTAGT.

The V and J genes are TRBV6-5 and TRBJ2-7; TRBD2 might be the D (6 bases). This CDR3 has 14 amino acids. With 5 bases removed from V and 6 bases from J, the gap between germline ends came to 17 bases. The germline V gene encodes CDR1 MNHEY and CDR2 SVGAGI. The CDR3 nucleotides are TGTGCCAGCAGTCAGACTAGGACGGCGGTCGAGCAGTACTTC. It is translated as CASSQTRTAVEQYF.

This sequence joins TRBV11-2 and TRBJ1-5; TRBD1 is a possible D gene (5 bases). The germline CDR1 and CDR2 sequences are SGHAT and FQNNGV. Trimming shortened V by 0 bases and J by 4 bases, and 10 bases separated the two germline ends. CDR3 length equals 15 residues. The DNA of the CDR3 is TGTGCCAGCAGCTTAGACGGCAGGGTGAATCAGCCCCAGCATTTT. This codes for CASSLDGRVNQPQHF.

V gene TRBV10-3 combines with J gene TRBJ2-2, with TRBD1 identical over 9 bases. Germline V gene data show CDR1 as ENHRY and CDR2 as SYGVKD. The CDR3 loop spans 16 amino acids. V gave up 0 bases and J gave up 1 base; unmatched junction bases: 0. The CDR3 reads CAISESGQGNTGELFF. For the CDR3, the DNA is TGTGCCATCAGTGAGTCGGGACAGGGGAACACCGGGGAGCTGTTTTTT.

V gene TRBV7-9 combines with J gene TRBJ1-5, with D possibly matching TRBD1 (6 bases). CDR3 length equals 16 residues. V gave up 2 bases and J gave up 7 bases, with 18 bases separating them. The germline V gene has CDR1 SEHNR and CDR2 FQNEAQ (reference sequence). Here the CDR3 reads CASSLWGGQGGQPQHF. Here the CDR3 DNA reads TGTGCCAGCAGCTTATGGGGGGGGCAGGGAGGGCAGCCCCAGCATTTT.

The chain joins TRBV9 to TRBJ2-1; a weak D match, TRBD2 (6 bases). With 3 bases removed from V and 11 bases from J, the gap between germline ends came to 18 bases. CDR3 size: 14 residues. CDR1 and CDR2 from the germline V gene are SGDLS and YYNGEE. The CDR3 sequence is CASSATGTPPQQFF. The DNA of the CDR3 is TGTGCCAGCAGCGCTACCGGGACTCCCCCACAGCAGTTCTTC.

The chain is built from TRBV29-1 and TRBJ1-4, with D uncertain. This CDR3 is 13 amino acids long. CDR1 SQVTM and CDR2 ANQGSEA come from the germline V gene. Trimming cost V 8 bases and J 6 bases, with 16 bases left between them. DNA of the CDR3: TGCAGCATGACAACGACGGGGTATGAAAAACTGTTTTTT. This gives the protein CSMTTTGYEKLFF.

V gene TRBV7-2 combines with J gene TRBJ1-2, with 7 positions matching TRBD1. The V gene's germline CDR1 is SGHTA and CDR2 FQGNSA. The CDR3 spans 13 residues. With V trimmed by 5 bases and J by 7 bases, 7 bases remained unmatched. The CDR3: CASSPYRGRGYTF. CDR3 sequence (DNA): TGTGCCAGCAGCCCTTACAGGGGTCGTGGCTACACCTTC.

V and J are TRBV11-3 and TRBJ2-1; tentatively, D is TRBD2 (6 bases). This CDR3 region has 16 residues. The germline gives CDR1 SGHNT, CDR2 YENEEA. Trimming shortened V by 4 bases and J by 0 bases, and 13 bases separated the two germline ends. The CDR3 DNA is TGTGCCAGCAGCTCTGGGACTTTCGACTCCTACAATGAGCAGTTCTTC. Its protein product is CASSSGTFDSYNEQFF. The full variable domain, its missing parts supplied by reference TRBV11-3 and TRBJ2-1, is EAGVVQSPRYKIIEKKQPVAFWCNPISGHNTLYWYLQNLGQGPELLIRYENEEAVDDSQLPKDRFSAERLKGVDSTLKIQPAELGDSAVYLCASSSGTFDSYNEQFFGPGTRLTVL.

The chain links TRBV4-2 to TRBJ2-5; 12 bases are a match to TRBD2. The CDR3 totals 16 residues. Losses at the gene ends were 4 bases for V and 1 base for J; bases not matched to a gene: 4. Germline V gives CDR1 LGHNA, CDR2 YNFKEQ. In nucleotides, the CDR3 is TGTGCCAGCAGCCCAGGGACTAGCGGGCCCCAAGAGACCCAGTACTTC. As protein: CASSPGTSGPQETQYF.

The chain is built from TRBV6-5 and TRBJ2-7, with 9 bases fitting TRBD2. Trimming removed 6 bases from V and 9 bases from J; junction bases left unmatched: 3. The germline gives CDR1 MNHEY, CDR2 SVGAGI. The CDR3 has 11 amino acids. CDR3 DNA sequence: TGTGCCAGCAGGGGACTAGCCGGGCAGTACTTC. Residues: CASRGLAGQYF.

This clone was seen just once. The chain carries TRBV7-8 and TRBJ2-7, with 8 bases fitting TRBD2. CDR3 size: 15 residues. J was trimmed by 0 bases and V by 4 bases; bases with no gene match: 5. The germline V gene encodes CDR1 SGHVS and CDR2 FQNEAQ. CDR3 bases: TGTGCCAGCAGCTCTCCAACTAGCGGCTCCTACGAGCAGTACTTC. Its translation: CASSSPTSGSYEQYF.

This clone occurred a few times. CDR3 nucleotides: TGTGCCACAACCCTCAGGGAGGACACTGAAGCTTTCTTT. Amino acid sequence: CATTLREDTEAFF. The chain joins TRBV6-1 to TRBJ1-1; perhaps TRBD1 as D (5 bases). Germline V gene sequence: CDR1 MNHNS, CDR2 SASEGT. V was trimmed by 10 bases and J by 3 bases, leaving 15 bases between them. This CDR3 comprises 13 residues.

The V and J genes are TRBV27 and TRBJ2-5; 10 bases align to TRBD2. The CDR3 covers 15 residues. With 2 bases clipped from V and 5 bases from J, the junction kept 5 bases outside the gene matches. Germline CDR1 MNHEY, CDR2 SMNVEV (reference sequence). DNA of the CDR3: TGTGCCAGCAGTTTAGTTAGCGGGGGGTCCGAGACCCAGTACTTC. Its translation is CASSLVSGGSETQYF.

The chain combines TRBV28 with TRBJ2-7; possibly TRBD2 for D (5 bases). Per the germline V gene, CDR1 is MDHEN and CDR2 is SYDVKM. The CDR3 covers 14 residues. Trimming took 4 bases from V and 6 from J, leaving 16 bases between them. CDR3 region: CASSSSQQEGEQYF. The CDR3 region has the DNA TGTGCCAGCAGTTCATCCCAGCAAGAGGGCGAGCAGTACTTC.

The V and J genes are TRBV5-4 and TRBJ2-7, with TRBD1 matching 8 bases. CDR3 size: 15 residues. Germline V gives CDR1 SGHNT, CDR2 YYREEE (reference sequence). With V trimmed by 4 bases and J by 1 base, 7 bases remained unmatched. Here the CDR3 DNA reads TGTGCCAGCAGCCCAGGGGGCGCGGGATCCTACGAGCAGTACTTC. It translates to CASSPGGAGSYEQYF. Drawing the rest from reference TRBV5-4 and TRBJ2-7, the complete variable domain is ETGVTQSPTHLIKTRGQQVTLRCSSQSGHNTVSWYQQALGQGPQFIFQYYREEENGRGNFPPRFSGLQFPNYSSELNVNALELDDSALYLCASSPGGAGSYEQYFGPGTRLTVT.

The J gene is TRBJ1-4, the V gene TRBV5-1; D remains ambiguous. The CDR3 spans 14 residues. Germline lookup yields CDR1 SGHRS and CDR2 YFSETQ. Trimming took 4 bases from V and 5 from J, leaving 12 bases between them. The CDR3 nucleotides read TGCGCCAGCAGCACCCGGGAGGGCAATGAAAAACTGTTTTTT. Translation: CASSTREGNEKLFF.

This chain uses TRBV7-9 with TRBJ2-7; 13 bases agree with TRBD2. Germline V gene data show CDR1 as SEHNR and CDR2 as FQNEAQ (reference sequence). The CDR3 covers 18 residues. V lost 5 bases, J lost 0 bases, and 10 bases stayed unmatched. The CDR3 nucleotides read TGTGCCAGCAGCCCAGGACTAGCGGGGGCCTCTTTCTCCTACGAGCAGTACTTC. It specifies CASSPGLAGASFSYEQYF.

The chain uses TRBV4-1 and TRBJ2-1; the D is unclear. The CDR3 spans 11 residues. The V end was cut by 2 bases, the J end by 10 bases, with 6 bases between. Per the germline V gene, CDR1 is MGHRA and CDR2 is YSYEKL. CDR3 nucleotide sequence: TGCGCCAGCAGCCAACAGCAAGAGCAGTTCTTC. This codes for CASSQQQEQFF.

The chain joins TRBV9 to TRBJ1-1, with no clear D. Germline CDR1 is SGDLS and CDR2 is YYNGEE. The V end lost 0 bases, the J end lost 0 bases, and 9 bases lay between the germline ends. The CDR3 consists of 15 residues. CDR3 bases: TGTGCCAGCAGCGTAGGACTGGGGTTGAACACTGAAGCTTTCTTT. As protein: CASSVGLGLNTEAFF. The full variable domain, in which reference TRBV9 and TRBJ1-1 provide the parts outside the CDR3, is DSGVTQTPKHLITATGQRVTLRCSPRSGDLSVYWYQQSLDQGLQFLIQYYNGEERAKGNILERFSAQQFPDLHSELNLSSLELGDSALYFCASSVGLGLNTEAFFGQGTRLTVV.